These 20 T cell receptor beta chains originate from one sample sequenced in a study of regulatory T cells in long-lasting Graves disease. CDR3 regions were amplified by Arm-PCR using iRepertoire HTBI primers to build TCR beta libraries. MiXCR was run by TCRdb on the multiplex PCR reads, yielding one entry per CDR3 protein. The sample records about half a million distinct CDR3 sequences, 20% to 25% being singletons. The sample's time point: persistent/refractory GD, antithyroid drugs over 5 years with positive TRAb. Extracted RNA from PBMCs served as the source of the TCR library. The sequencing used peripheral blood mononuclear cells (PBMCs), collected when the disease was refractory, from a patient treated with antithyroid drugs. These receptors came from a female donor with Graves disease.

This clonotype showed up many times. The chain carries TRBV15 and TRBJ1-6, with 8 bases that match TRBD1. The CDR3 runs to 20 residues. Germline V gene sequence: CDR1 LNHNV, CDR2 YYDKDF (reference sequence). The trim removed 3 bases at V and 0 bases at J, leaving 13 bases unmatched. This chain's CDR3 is CATSSRTGFDLRSYNSPLHF. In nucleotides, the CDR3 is TGTGCCACCAGCAGTCGGACAGGGTTTGATCTACGCTCCTATAATTCACCCCTCCACTTT.

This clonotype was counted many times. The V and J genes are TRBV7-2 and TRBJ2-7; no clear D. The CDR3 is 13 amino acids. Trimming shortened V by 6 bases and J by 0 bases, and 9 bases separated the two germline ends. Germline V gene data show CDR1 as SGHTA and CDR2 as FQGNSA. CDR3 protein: CASRKGNSYEQYF. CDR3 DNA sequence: TGTGCCAGCAGGAAAGGAAACTCCTACGAGCAGTACTTC.

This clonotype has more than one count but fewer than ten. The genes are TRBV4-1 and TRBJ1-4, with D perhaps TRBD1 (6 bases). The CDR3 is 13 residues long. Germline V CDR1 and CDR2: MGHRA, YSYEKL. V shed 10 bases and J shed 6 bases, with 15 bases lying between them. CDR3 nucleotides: TGCGCCACTAGGGGGATGAGGGATGAAAAACTGTTTTTT. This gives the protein CATRGMRDEKLFF.

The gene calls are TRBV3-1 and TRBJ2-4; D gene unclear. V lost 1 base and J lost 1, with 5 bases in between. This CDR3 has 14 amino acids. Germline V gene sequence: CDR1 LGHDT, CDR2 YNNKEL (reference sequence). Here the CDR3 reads CASSQGSAKNIQYF. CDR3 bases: TGTGCCAGCAGCCAAGGGTCTGCCAAAAACATTCAGTACTTC. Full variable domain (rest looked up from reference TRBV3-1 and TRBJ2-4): DTAVSQTPKYLVTQMGNDKSIKCEQNLGHDTMYWYKQDSKKFLKIMFSYNNKELIINETVPNRFSPKSPDKAHLNLHINSLELGDSAVYFCASSQGSAKNIQYFGAGTRLSVL.

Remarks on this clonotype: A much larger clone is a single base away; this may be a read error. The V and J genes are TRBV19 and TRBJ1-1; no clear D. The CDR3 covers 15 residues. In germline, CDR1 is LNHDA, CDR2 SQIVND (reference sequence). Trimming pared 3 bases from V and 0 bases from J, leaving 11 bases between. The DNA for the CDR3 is TGTGCCAGTAGTATTAAGGGAGAGATGAACACTGAAGCTTTCTTT. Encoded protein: CASSIKGEMNTEAFF.

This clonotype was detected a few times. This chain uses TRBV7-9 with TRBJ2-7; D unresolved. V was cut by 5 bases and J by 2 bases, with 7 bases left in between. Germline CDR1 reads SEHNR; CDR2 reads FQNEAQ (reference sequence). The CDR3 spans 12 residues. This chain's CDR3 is CASSPLPYEQYF. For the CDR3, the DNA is TGTGCCAGCAGCCCCCTGCCCTACGAGCAGTACTTC.

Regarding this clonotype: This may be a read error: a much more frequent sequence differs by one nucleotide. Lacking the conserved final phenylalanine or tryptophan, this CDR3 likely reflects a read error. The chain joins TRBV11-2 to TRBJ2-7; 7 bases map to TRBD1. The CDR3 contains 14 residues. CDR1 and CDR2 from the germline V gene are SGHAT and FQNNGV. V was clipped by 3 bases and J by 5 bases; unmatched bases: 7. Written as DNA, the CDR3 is TGTGCCAGCAGCTTCCTGACAGGGAACAACGAGCAGTACCTC. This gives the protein CASSFLTGNNEQYL.

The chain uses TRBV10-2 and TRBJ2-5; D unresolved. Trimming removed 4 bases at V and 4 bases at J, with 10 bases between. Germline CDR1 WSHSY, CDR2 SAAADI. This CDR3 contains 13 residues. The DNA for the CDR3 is TGCGCCAGCAGTGCGGATCCCAGAGAGACCCAGTACTTC. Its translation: CASSADPRETQYF.

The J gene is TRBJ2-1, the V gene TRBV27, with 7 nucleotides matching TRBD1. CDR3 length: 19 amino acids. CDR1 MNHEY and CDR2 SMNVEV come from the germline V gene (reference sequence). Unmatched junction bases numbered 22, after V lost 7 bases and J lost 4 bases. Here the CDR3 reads CASTGVRDSPRISYNEQFF. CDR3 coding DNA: TGTGCCAGCACCGGCGTCCGGGACAGTCCTCGAATATCATACAATGAGCAGTTCTTC.

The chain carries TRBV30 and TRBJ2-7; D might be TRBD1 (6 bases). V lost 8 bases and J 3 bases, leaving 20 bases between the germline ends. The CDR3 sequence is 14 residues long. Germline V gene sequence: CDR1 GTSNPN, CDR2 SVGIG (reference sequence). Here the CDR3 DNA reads TGTGCCGCCGGGCAGGGGAAAGGGAACTACGAGCAGTACTTC. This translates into CAAGQGKGNYEQYF.

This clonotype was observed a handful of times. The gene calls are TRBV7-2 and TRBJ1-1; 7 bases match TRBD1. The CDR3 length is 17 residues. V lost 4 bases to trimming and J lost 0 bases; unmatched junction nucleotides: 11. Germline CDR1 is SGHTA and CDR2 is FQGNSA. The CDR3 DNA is TGTGCCAGCAGCTCGAGGACAGGCTGGATTATGAACACTGAAGCTTTCTTT. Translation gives CASSSRTGWIMNTEAFF.

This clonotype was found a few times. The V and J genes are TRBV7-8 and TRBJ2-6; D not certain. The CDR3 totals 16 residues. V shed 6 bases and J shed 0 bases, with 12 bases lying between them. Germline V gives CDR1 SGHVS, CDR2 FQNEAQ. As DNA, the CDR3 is TGTGCCAGCAGTCTTTTTGGCGGCTCTGGGGCCAACGTCCTGACTTTC. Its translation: CASSLFGGSGANVLTF.

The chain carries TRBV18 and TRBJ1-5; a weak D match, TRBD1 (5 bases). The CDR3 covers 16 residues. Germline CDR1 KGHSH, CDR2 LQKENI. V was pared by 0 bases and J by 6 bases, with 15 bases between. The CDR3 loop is CASSPPWQGSSQPQHF. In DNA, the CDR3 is TGTGCCAGCTCACCACCCTGGCAGGGTAGTAGTCAGCCCCAGCATTTT.

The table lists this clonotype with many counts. This CDR3 reads CASSPEGGLDVAFF. Here the CDR3 DNA reads TGTGCCAGCAGTCCGGAAGGGGGCTTAGATGTAGCTTTCTTT. The chain links TRBV25-1 to TRBJ1-1, with 7 bases aligning to TRBD1. The junction had 13 bases not matched to a gene; V was cut back by 5 bases and J by 10 bases. The CDR3 contains 14 residues. CDR1 and CDR2 (germline): MGHDK, SYGVNS.

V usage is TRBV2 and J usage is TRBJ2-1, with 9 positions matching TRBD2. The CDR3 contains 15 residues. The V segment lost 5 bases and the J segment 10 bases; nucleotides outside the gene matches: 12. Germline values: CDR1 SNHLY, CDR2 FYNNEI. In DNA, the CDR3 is TGTGCCAGCAGTTACAAACTAGCGGGTGATTTAGAGCAGTTCTTC. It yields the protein CASSYKLAGDLEQFF.

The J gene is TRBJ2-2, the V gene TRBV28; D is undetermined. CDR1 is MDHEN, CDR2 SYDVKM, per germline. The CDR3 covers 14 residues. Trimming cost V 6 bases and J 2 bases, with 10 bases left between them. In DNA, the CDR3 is TGTGCCAGCAGACCCGGCCTCAACACCGGGGAGCTGTTTTTT. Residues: CASRPGLNTGELFF.

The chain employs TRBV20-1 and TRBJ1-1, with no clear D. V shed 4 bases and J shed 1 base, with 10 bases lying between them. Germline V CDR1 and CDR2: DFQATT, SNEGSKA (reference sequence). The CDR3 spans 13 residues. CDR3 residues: CSANQASNTEAFF. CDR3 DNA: TGCAGTGCTAATCAGGCGTCGAACACTGAAGCTTTCTTT.

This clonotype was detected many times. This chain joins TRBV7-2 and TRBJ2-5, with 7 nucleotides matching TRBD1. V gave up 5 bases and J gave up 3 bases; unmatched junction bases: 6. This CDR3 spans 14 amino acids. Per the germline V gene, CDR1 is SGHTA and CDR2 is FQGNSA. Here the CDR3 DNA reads TGTGCCAGCAGCCAGAGGGGGCGGGAAGAGACCCAGTACTTC. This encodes CASSQRGREETQYF.

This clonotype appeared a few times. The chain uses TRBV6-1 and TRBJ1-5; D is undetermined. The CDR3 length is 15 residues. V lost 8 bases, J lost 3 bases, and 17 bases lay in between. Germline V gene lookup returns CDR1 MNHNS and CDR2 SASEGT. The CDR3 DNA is TGTGCCAGCTCATGGGAGCAACCCTACAATCAGCCCCAGCATTTT. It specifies CASSWEQPYNQPQHF.

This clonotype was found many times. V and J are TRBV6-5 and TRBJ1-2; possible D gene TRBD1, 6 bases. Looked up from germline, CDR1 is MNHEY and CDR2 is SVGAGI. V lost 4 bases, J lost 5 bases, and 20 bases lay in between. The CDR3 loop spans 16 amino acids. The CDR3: CASSSRGQKTSYGYTF. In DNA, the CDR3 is TGTGCCAGCAGTTCTCGCGGACAGAAAACGTCTTATGGCTACACCTTC.